The sequence of this T cell receptor beta chain was determined in a study of CXCR3-negative and CXCR3-positive naive CD8 T cells. Findings and limits, study-wide: After cryopreservation, CXCR3 expression dropped partially; most assays used fresh PBMCs. Both of the naive subsets showed about the same high diversity, but memory CD8+ cells had much less. Relative to CXCR3-negative naive cells, CXCR3-positive naive cells had more hydrophobic TRB CDR3s.

As regards this clonotype: What it binds is not known.

Definition of naive CD8+ T cells rested on a CD45RO-CCR7+CD27+CD95- profile. This CDR3 is built from 16 residues. In germline, CDR1 is LNHDA, CDR2 SQIVND (reference sequence). 5' RACE that incorporated UMI labels was used to prepare the TRB cDNA libraries. TCRdb reanalyzed the 5' RACE reads, giving one entry per CDR3 protein sequence and no DNA. The sample data list 84,000 or so distinct CDR3 sequences. The J gene is TRBJ2-1, the V gene TRBV19; TCRdb calls TRBD1, which cannot be checked without DNA. The receptor was derived from a human donor in good health. Some clones in this sample may be carry-over from other donors' samples. Sequences were obtained from naive CXCR3- CD8+ T cells from blood. The subset was: CD45RO-CCR7+CD27+CD95- naive CD8+ T cells lacking CXCR3 (TNR3-). CDR3 amino acids: CASSMGGDSFSNEQFF.